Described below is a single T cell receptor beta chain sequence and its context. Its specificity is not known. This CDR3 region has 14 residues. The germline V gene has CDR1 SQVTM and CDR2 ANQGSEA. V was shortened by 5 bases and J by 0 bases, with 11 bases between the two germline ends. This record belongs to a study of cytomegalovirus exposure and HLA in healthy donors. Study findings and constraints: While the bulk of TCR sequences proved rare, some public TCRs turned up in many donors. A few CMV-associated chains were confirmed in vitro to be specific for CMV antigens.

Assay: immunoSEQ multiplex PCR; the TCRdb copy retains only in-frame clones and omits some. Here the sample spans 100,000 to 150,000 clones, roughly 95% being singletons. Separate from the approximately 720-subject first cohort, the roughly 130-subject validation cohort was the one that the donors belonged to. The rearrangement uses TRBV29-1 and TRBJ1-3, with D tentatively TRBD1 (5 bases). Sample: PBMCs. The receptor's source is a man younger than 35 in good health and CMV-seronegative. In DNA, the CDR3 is TGCAGCGTTCCTGAACAGGACTCTGGAAACACCATATATTTT. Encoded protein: CSVPEQDSGNTIYF.